The clone carrying this TCR beta chain is a singleton in its sample. Its matching antigen is unknown. This specimen comes from a study of OX40 agonist ivuxolimab in advanced cancers. As for the study in general: Earlier treatment with anti-PD-1, anti-PD-L1 or anti-CTLA-4 was permitted, and roughly 40% had received some.

Assay used: immunoSEQ multiplex PCR; TCRdb lists only in-frame clones, some missing. Altogether approximately 50,000 clones are present, around 81% being singletons, with the ten largest covering 2.8%. Study-level findings and limits: Still undetermined is the antigen specificity of the expanded peripheral T cells.

V lost 1 base to trimming and J lost 1 base, with 14 bases between them. Germline V gene sequence: CDR1 SEHNR, CDR2 FQNEAQ (reference sequence). The CDR3 loop spans 16 amino acids. The receptor was isolated from an adult with an advanced solid tumor such as melanoma, head and neck, liver or kidney cancer. This specimen was CD4+ or CD8+ T cells sorted from blood, taken in a trial of the OX40 agonist ivuxolimab. The chain has TRBV7-9 and TRBJ2-7; D gene ambiguous. CDR3 sequence (DNA): TGTGCCAGCAGCTTAGTTGGCCGGCTCGGATCCTACGAGCAGTACTTC. Amino acids: CASSLVGRLGSYEQYF.